This TCR beta chain derives from a study of control samples from healthy donors and cancer patients. The data were produced by immunoSEQ multiplex PCR, yet TCRdb's version contains in-frame clones alone and is incomplete. The data contain roughly 50,000 clones, 95% to 96% of them singletons. Trimming removed 8 bases from V and 1 base from J; junction bases left unmatched: 9. The CDR3 has 14 amino acids. Germline V lookup: CDR1 SQVTM, CDR2 ANQGSEA. The source material was blood. This chain uses TRBV29-1 with TRBJ1-2; TRBD1 agrees at 8 bases. The clonotype originates from a woman aged 25 to 39 in good health. The CDR3 DNA sequence: TGCAGCATCCACGACAGGGGAAGTAACTATGGCTACACCTTC. Translation: CSIHDRGSNYGYTF.